This TCR beta chain was recorded in a study of blood T cell repertoires in COVID-19. There are 16 residues in the CDR3. The J segment lost 5 bases and the V segment lost 2 bases, leaving 5 bases of the junction unmatched. In germline, CDR1 is MNHNY, CDR2 SVGAGI (reference sequence). Original analysis: Amplifying reference gene primers gave estimates of nucleated cell counts. Generated by immunoSEQ multiplex PCR, the TCRdb table keeps only in-frame clones and is missing some. That table supplies the V and J calls and clone size; D and trimming were determined from the DNA. This table has 140,000 or so clones, 75% to 85% appearing once.

This TCR came from a woman older than 75 with acute or convalescent COVID-19. The chain is built from TRBV6-6 and TRBJ2-1; 11 positions match TRBD2. The sequenced material came from peripheral blood. CDR3 in DNA: TGTGCCAGCAGTTACCCGACTAGCGGGATAGACAATGAGCAGTTCTTC. Amino acids: CASSYPTSGIDNEQFF.